This T cell receptor beta chain comes out of a study of shared clonotypes between healthy human individuals. Overall study findings and caveats: Collection of samples was limited to blood; tissue repertoires likely differ. Naive CD4 clonotypes were shared across a handful of donors at 4.5% to 6.5%.

Trimming removed 7 bases from V and 5 bases from J, with 17 bases in between. This CDR3 has 14 amino acids. Germline CDR1 and CDR2: SGHVS and FQNEAQ. This clone has a single count. What it recognizes is unknown. CD8 cells classed as naive were CD45RO-negative and positively selected for CCR7, excluding terminally differentiated effector memory CD45RA+ cells. In the source study's methods: Filtering differed because ImmunoSEQ produced junction-only sequences that carried no quality scores. Sequenced by immunoSEQ multiplex PCR; TCRdb stores in-frame clones only, minus some. V, J and clone size reflect that table, while D and trimming were determined from the DNA. The sample shows about 2,100,000 clones, just over 90% of them seen only once.

The J gene is TRBJ2-5, the V gene TRBV7-8; maybe TRBD2 (5 bases). Material: naive CD8+ T cells from PBMCs. The TCR comes from a man younger than 35 in good health. Some clones in this sample may be carry-over from other donors' samples. CDR3 loop: CASTGEPLPETQYF. The CDR3 bases are TGTGCCAGCACCGGGGAGCCTCTCCCGGAGACCCAGTACTTC.